This TCR beta chain was found in a study of early T cells in non-severe SARS-CoV-2 infection. The study, taken as a whole, reports: The matching step, a VDJdb search, favored anti-spike CD8 responses and missed private and CD4 specificities.

About this clonotype: Its antigen is undetermined.

Individually, cDNA molecules had unique molecular identifiers attached to them. TCRdb processed the 5' RACE reads anew with MiXCR; each CDR3 protein has one entry. This table has roughly 69,000 distinct CDR3 sequences, more than 7% appearing once. This receptor was obtained from an adult who was a healthcare worker with PCR-confirmed SARS-CoV-2 infection or an uninfected control (not recorded which). Sequencing used whole blood, obtained at baseline.

The CDR3 here is CASRRPGLGYYEQYF. The CDR3 coding sequence is TGTGCCAGCAGACGACCGGGACTAGGGTACTACGAGCAGTACTTC. The chain links TRBV7-2 to TRBJ2-7, with 8 bases aligning to TRBD2. There are 15 residues in the CDR3. V lost 6 bases, J lost 3 bases, and 10 bases stayed unmatched. Germline V gives CDR1 SGHTA, CDR2 FQGNSA. The full variable domain, rest sourced from reference TRBV7-2 and TRBJ2-7, is GAGVSQSPSNKVTEKGKDVELRCDPISGHTALYWYRQSLGQGLEFLIYFQGNSAPDKSGLPSDRFSAERTGGSVSTLTIQRTQQEDSAVYLCASRRPGLGYYEQYFGPGTRLTVT.